This T cell receptor (beta chain) is from a study of T-cell reconstitution after alpha-beta-depleted transplantation in children. Looked up from germline, CDR1 is MNHEY and CDR2 is SVGAGI. The CDR3 covers 14 residues. Trimming took off 2 bases at V and 4 bases at J, with 11 bases between the two ends. Unique molecular identifiers tagged the TCRbeta library. Each CDR3 protein gets one entry after TCRdb re-called the PCR reads with MiXCR. In the table there are roughly 30,000 distinct CDR3 sequences, nearly 6.5% of which are singletons. Study results and caveats: It was reported that alpha-beta T cells came from several hundred expanded graft clones (about two months after transplant). In some patients, recipient T cells and intrathymic progenitors surviving conditioning explained high day-60 diversity. Once a year had passed after transplant, T-cell counts and diversity came mostly from newly produced T cells.

There are a few counts of this clonotype. Its matching antigen is unknown. The specimen was peripheral blood, collected 60 days after TCRalphabeta/CD19-depleted stem cell transplant. The chain carries TRBV6-5 and TRBJ2-5; either TRBD1 or TRBD2 may supply D (5 bases each). This receptor was identified in a child under two years old who had a stem cell transplant for acute myeloid leukemia, so the T cells may come from the graft donor. CDR3 coding DNA: TGTGCCAGCAGTTACGAGGCAGGGAGAGAGACCCAGTACTTC. Its protein product is CASSYEAGRETQYF.